This TCR beta chain originates from a study of cytomegalovirus exposure and HLA in healthy donors. Broader study findings: Specificity of a few CMV-associated chains for CMV antigens was verified in vitro. A later analysis revealed that TCR association rates differed between HLA loci, peaking at DRB1 and bottoming out at HLA-C.

With respect to this clone: As yet, its antigen is unknown.

Per the germline V gene, CDR1 is SGHRS and CDR2 is YFSETQ. J was trimmed by 6 bases and V by 0 bases; bases with no gene match: 7. There are 15 residues in the CDR3. The PCR had 60 Vbeta and 13 Jbeta primers. The repertoire was sequenced with immunoSEQ multiplex PCR; TCRdb's copy has only in-frame clones and lacks some. The sample gives some 120,000 clones, 8% to 9.5% of which show up once; about 5.5% is in the top ten. This sequence originates from a man between 40 and 49 years old in good health and CMV-seronegative. Sequencing was carried out using PBMCs. The J gene is TRBJ2-7, the V gene TRBV5-1; TRBD2 agrees at 9 bases. The CDR3 loop reads CASSLEASGDREQYF. CDR3 bases: TGCGCCAGCAGCTTGGAGGCTAGCGGGGATCGCGAGCAGTACTTC.